The present TCR beta chain was sequenced within a study of blood T cell repertoires in COVID-19. As for the study in general: Samples representing acute and convalescent COVID-19 were sourced from the United States, Italy and Spain. Sources were T cells, B-cell-depleted T cells, or PBMCs; the material itself was cDNA or gDNA.

Study processing details: Researchers report that nucleated cell counts were estimated from reference gene primer amplification. Using immunoSEQ multiplex PCR, the repertoire was profiled, and TCRdb retains in-frame clones only, with some absent. The V and J calls and clone size are taken from that table; D and trimming were inferred from the DNA. The repertoire consists of over 120,000 clones, with 60% to 85% occurring once and the leading ten covering 4.5%. This CDR3 contains 16 residues. The sample consisted of peripheral blood. This TCR derives from an elderly woman with active or convalescent COVID-19. This chain connects TRBV21-1 to TRBJ2-1; the table's D call, TRBD2, has no DNA check behind it. TRBV21-1 represents a pseudogene. CDR3 nucleotides: TGTGCCAGCAGGGAGACTAGCGGGGGACCCTACAATGAGCAGTTCTTC. Protein sequence: CASRETSGGPYNEQFF.